This TCR beta chain is drawn from a study of regulatory T cells in long-lasting Graves disease. The sample's time point: persistent/refractory GD, antithyroid drugs over 5 years with positive TRAb. Making the TCR library involved RNA that had been extracted from PBMCs. This clonotype showed up many times. The antigen is unknown. Germline V lookup: CDR1 SGHTA, CDR2 FQGNSA. Trimming at V came to 5 bases and at J to 4 bases, leaving 11 bases not matched to a gene. The CDR3 is made up of 15 amino acids. Study-level findings and limits: Compared with new cases, persistent Graves' patients showed reduced TCR diversity. When disease was persistent, TRBV28, TRBJ1-2 and TRBJ2-5 were the favored segments.

Library construction for TCR beta used iRepertoire HTBI primers and Arm-PCR of CDR3 regions. In TCRdb, the multiplex PCR reads were re-called with MiXCR into one record per CDR3 protein. The table includes roughly 500,000 distinct CDR3 sequences, roughly 21% detected once. The V call is TRBV7-2, the J call TRBJ2-7, with 7 bases that match TRBD2. The source is a female donor with Graves disease. The source was peripheral blood mononuclear cells (PBMCs), collected when the disease was refractory, from a patient treated with antithyroid drugs. The CDR3: CASSIQRGGLYEQYF. In DNA, the CDR3 is TGTGCCAGCAGCATACAGCGGGGTGGCCTTTACGAGCAGTACTTC.